Presented here are 5 T cell receptor beta chains from one specimen sequenced in a study of human T cells and chemical hapten exposure. One entry per CDR3 protein, called by TCRdb with MiXCR from the RACE reads. The table shows roughly 43,000 distinct CDR3 sequences, with about 3.5% occurring only once. Time point given: healthy volunteer bleed at 6 weeks. Unfractionated whole blood yielded the extracted total RNA. Input material: whole blood. All receptors come from a human donor in good health. Some clones in this sample may be carry-over from other donors' samples.

This clonotype has a count of ten or more. The genes are TRBV6-5 and TRBJ2-3; D perhaps matches TRBD2 (6 bases). Looked up from germline, CDR1 is MNHEY and CDR2 is SVGAGI. V shed 10 bases and J shed 5 bases, with 22 bases lying between them. The CDR3 has 15 amino acids. CDR3 nucleotides: TGTGCCAACCCCCTACGGGGGAGGCCCCTAGATACGCAGTATTTT. Its translation is CANPLRGRPLDTQYF.

A note on this clonotype: At one boundary the junction diverges from the germline segment, which might be a read error. This chain links TRBV7-7 with TRBJ2-5; D perhaps matches TRBD2 (7 bases). Per germline, CDR1 SSHAT and CDR2 FNYEAQ (reference sequence). This CDR3 comprises 15 residues. The CDR3 region is CASSPGGRPEETQYF. DNA of the CDR3: TGTGCTAGCAGCCCGGGGGGCAGGCCAGAAGAGACCCAGTACTTC.

This clonotype was counted at least ten times. V is TRBV20-1 and J is TRBJ2-6; 16 bases line up with TRBD2. In germline, CDR1 is DFQATT, CDR2 SNEGSKA (reference sequence). The CDR3 runs 19 residues. J lost 1 base, V lost 5 bases, and 8 bases had no gene match. This CDR3 is CSAWPGLAGGGSGANVLTF. Written as DNA, the CDR3 is TGCAGTGCTTGGCCGGGACTAGCGGGAGGGGGATCTGGGGCCAACGTCCTGACTTTC.

This clonotype was seen ten or more times. The rearrangement uses TRBV28 and TRBJ2-3, with D maybe TRBD1 (7 bases). The V and J ends lost 3 bases and 6 bases respectively, with 19 bases between them. This CDR3 is 16 amino acids long. In germline, CDR1 is MDHEN, CDR2 SYDVKM. CDR3 sequence reads: CASSFGGSGGQDTQYF. The DNA of the CDR3 is TGTGCCAGCAGTTTTGGTGGGTCAGGGGGGCAGGATACGCAGTATTTT.

This clonotype has at least ten counts. The chain recombines TRBV29-1 with TRBJ1-3; 9 bases are shared with TRBD1. Germline V lookup: CDR1 SQVTM, CDR2 ANQGSEA. CDR3 length equals 13 residues. The ends lost 6 bases at V and 2 bases at J; junction bases unmatched: 2. The CDR3 loop reads CSVGQGAGNTIYF. The CDR3 DNA reads TGCAGCGTGGGACAGGGAGCTGGAAACACCATATATTTT.